The clone carrying this T cell receptor beta chain occurred many times. The source of the sample is a study of T cell repertoires in cytomegalovirus infection. TCRdb re-called the reads with MiXCR, one entry per CDR3 protein. The sample holds under 250,000 distinct CDR3 sequences; roughly an eighth are singletons and the top ten take 1.5% to 2%. This sequence was found in a human donor in good health (CMV status not recorded). Some clones in this sample may be carry-over from other donors' samples. The sequenced material came from PBMCs.

CDR3 loop: CASSQEGDRWDQETQYF. CDR3 DNA: TGTGCCAGCAGCCAAGAAGGGGACAGGTGGGACCAAGAGACCCAGTACTTC. The chain employs TRBV14 and TRBJ2-5; 8 positions agree with TRBD1. Germline assignment: CDR1 SGHDN and CDR2 FVKESK. The CDR3 extends over 17 amino acids. Trimming at V came to 0 bases and at J to 0 bases, leaving 6 bases not matched to a gene.